Below, 20 T cell receptor beta chains from the same sample are listed, as sequenced in a study of glioma-infiltrating T cells. The iRepertoire nested amplicon-rescue multiplex PCR amplified TCR alpha and beta CDR3s from RNA. A single record per CDR3 protein comes from TCRdb applying MiXCR to the multiplex PCR reads. The data contain more than 95,000 distinct CDR3 sequences, roughly 24% of them singletons. The source material was glioma tissue, nonneoplastic brain tissue, or PBMCs (not recorded which). The receptors here all came from a human donor with low-grade glioma or glioblastoma, undergoing nonglioma brain surgery, or in good health (not recorded which).

This chain joins TRBV29-1 and TRBJ2-1, with TRBD2 identical over 8 bases. CDR3 length equals 14 residues. Germline V gene data show CDR1 as SQVTM and CDR2 as ANQGSEA. V lost 4 bases and J lost 1; bases outside the gene matches: 3. The CDR3 loop is CSVVQRGSYNEQFF. As DNA, the CDR3 is TGCAGCGTTGTCCAGCGGGGGTCCTACAATGAGCAGTTCTTC.

Regarding this clonotype: Possible read error: a much larger clone is one base away. V is TRBV19 and J is TRBJ1-5; D unclear. Germline V gene data show CDR1 as LNHDA and CDR2 as SQIVND (reference sequence). The CDR3 sequence is 16 residues long. The CDR3 region has the DNA TGTGCCAGTAGTCGACACGGCCGGGAGAGCAATCAGCCCCAGCGTTTT. It yields the protein CASSRHGRESNQPQRF. The full variable domain, in which reference TRBV19 and TRBJ1-5 provide the parts outside the CDR3, is DGGITQSPKYLFRKEGQNVTLSCEQNLNHDAMYWYRQDPGQGLRLIYYSQIVNDFQKGDIAEGYSVSREKKESFPLTVTSAQKNPTAFYLCASSRHGRESNQPQRFGDGTRLSIL.

The chain couples TRBV30 to TRBJ2-3; the D is unclear. The CDR3 consists of 14 residues. Trimming pared 1 base from V and 0 bases from J, leaving 8 bases between. Germline V gene data show CDR1 as GTSNPN and CDR2 as SVGIG (reference sequence). The CDR3 DNA is TGTGCCTGGAGTGGTATTACTAGCACAGATACGCAGTATTTT. Translation: CAWSGITSTDTQYF.

The chain joins TRBV12-3 or TRBV12-4 to TRBJ1-5; 7 bases agree with TRBD1. Trimming cost V 1 base and J 4 bases; bases outside gene matches: 7. CDR3 length: 16 amino acids. DNA of the CDR3: TGTGCCAGCAGTTTAGGGGGACAGACTTCTAATCAGCCCCAGCATTTT. It is translated as CASSLGGQTSNQPQHF.

This clonotype has ten or more counts. The rearrangement joins TRBV3-1 to TRBJ2-1, with D possibly TRBD2 on 6 matching bases. The CDR3 runs to 15 residues. Germline-derived CDR1 and CDR2 are LGHDT and YNNKEL (reference sequence). The V gene lost 3 bases and the J gene lost 1 base, with 10 bases spanning the gap. In nucleotides, the CDR3 is TGTGCCAGCAGCCACAGCGGGTCGTCCTACAATGAGCAGTTCTTC. It encodes CASSHSGSSYNEQFF.

About this clonotype itself: Because the CDR3's place on the DNA is in doubt, the DNA is left out and the CDR3 is given as listed by TCRdb. The J gene is TRBJ1-6, the V gene TRBV27. Germline values: CDR1 MNHEY, CDR2 SMNVEV (reference sequence). The CDR3 has 14 amino acids, counting both end residues. The CDR3 is CASSFFGPTQPLHF.

This clonotype was seen ten or more times. The chain has TRBV7-3 and TRBJ2-7, with a possible D match to TRBD1 (5 bases). This CDR3 has 13 residues. CDR1 and CDR2 (germline): SGHTA, FQGTGA. V was pared by 2 bases and J by 5 bases, with 10 bases between. The CDR3 bases are TGTGCCAGCAGCTTAGGGGCTATGGACGAGCAGTACTTC. Encoded protein: CASSLGAMDEQYF.

This clonotype was detected many times. The genes are TRBV27 and TRBJ2-5; 12 bases map to TRBD2. The CDR3 extends over 18 amino acids. In germline, CDR1 is MNHEY, CDR2 SMNVEV (reference sequence). Unmatched junction bases numbered 9, after V lost 0 bases and J lost 4 bases. This CDR3 is CASSLSIPTSGSAETQYF. Written as DNA, the CDR3 is TGTGCCAGCAGTTTATCCATCCCGACTAGCGGGAGTGCAGAGACCCAGTACTTC.

This clonotype showed up many times. J is TRBJ2-1 and V is TRBV7-3; tentatively, D is TRBD2 (5 bases). Germline assignment: CDR1 SGHTA and CDR2 FQGTGA. This CDR3 contains 15 residues. V gave up 3 bases and J gave up 0 bases, with 9 bases separating them. The CDR3 region has the DNA TGTGCCAGCAGCTTGGAGGCCCTCTCCTACAATGAGCAGTTCTTC. The encoded protein is CASSLEALSYNEQFF. Combining the CDR3 with reference TRBV7-3 and TRBJ2-1 gives the whole variable domain GAGVSQTPSNKVTEKGKYVELRCDPISGHTALYWYRQSLGQGPEFLIYFQGTGAADDSGLPNDRFFAVRPEGSVSTLKIQRTERGDSAVYLCASSLEALSYNEQFFGPGTRLTVL.

This clonotype was found many times. This chain links TRBV2 with TRBJ2-1; 12 bases agree with TRBD2. Trimming cost V 5 bases and J 7 bases; bases outside gene matches: 12. This CDR3 is built from 17 residues. The germline gives CDR1 SNHLY, CDR2 FYNNEI. Here the CDR3 DNA reads TGTGCCAGCAGTCCGACTAGCGGGGGCGTCTGGGTGAATGAGCAGTTCTTC. It specifies CASSPTSGGVWVNEQFF.

This clonotype has a count of ten or more. The chain joins TRBV20-1 to TRBJ2-7; 9 nucleotides match TRBD1. This CDR3 has 13 residues. Germline V CDR1 and CDR2: DFQATT, SNEGSKA (reference sequence). V lost 1 base, J lost 6 bases, and 4 bases stayed unmatched. CDR3 coding DNA: TGCAGTGCTAGAGCGGGACAGGGAGGCGAGCAGTACTTC. Protein: CSARAGQGGEQYF.

Turning to this clonotype: A much larger clone differs from this one at a single base, so this may be a read error. The rearrangement links TRBV7-2 to TRBJ1-2; no definite D call. Trimming cost V 5 bases and J 8 bases, with 15 bases left between them. Germline CDR1 is SGHTA and CDR2 is FQGNSA. CDR3 size: 13 residues. The CDR3 DNA reads TGTGCCAGCAGCATACCATCCCGGGCAGGCTACACCTTC. Translation: CASSIPSRAGYTF.

In its sample, this clonotype was seen many times. The chain uses TRBV5-4 and TRBJ2-5, with TRBD2 matching over 8 bases. Per the germline V gene, CDR1 is SGHNT and CDR2 is YYREEE (reference sequence). Trimming cost V 2 bases and J 1 base; bases outside gene matches: 1. This CDR3 spans 14 amino acids. CDR3 amino acids: CASSFSGTQETQYF. In DNA form, the CDR3 reads TGTGCCAGCAGCTTTAGCGGGACCCAAGAGACCCAGTACTTC.

In this sample, this clonotype turned up many times. The CDR3 nucleotides read TGTGCCAGCAGCGTTAAGCCAAATTCACCCCTCCACTTT. This encodes CASSVKPNSPLHF. The chain recombines TRBV7-6 with TRBJ1-6; D unclear. Trimming removed 5 bases at V and 7 bases at J, with 9 bases between. From germline, CDR1 is SGHVS and CDR2 FNYEAQ. CDR3 length equals 13 residues. Combining the CDR3 with reference TRBV7-6 and TRBJ1-6 gives the whole variable domain GAGVSQSPRYKVTKRGQDVALRCDPISGHVSLYWYRQALGQGPEFLTYFNYEAQQDKSGLPNDRFSAERPEGSISTLTIQRTEQRDSAMYRCASSVKPNSPLHFGNGTRLTVT.

As concerns this clonotype: A read error may explain this, as a much larger clone is one base away. The rearrangement joins TRBV7-9 to TRBJ1-1; no clear D gene. In germline, CDR1 is SEHNR, CDR2 FQNEAQ (reference sequence). There are 13 residues in the CDR3. CDR3 DNA sequence: TGTGCCAGCAGCTTAAACCCGAACACTGGAGCTTTCTTT. It codes for CASSLNPNTGAFF.

In its sample, this clonotype was seen a few times. CDR3 sequence (DNA): TGTGCCAGCAGCTTCGGCCATGAAGCTTTCTTT. Translated, it gives CASSFGHEAFF. The rearrangement links TRBV5-6 to TRBJ1-1; the D is unclear. Germline assignment: CDR1 SGHDT and CDR2 YYEEEE. This CDR3 spans 11 amino acids. V lost 2 bases to trimming and J lost 7 bases, with 6 bases between them.

Worth noting for this clonotype: A single base separates this from a much larger clone, so it may be a read error. V usage is TRBV10-3 and J usage is TRBJ2-6; D is unresolved. V shed 2 bases and J shed 3 bases, with 11 bases lying between them. CDR1 is ENHRY and CDR2 is SYGVKD in the germline V gene. The CDR3 has 16 residues. The CDR3 loop reads CAISELESSGANVLTF. CDR3 DNA: TGTGCCATCAGTGAGCTAGAGAGTAGTGGGGCCAACGTCCTGACTTTC.

To note about this clonotype: Possible read error: a much larger clone is one base away. The chain recombines TRBV2 with TRBJ2-1; D is uncertain. Germline CDR1 and CDR2: SNHLY and FYNNEI. The CDR3 is made up of 12 amino acids. The CDR3 region is CDSSEVAPEEFF. CDR3 DNA sequence: TGTGACAGCAGTGAAGTGGCCCCCGAGGAGTTCTTC. Full variable domain (remainder filled in from reference TRBV2 and TRBJ2-1): EPEVTQTPSHQVTQMGQEVILRCVPISNHLYFYWYRQILGQKVEFLVSFYNNEISEKSEIFDDQFSVERPDGSNFTLKIRSTKLEDSAMYFCDSSEVAPEEFFGPGTRLTVL.

This clonotype has ten or more counts. The CDR3 DNA reads as TGCGCCAGCAGCCAAGAGGTTGGGCGTAGGCCCCGGGCCACTGAAGCTTTCTTT. Amino acid sequence: CASSQEVGRRPRATEAFF. The chain has TRBV4-1 and TRBJ1-1; no firm D call. Trimming removed 0 bases at V and 4 bases at J, with 21 bases between. The CDR3 runs to 18 residues. Germline V gene data show CDR1 as MGHRA and CDR2 as YSYEKL.

A word on this clonotype: A much larger clone lies a single base off, so this may be a read error. The chain joins TRBV7-9 to TRBJ1-2; perhaps TRBD1 as D (5 bases). The CDR3 has 13 amino acids. CDR1 and CDR2 (germline): SEHNR, FQNEAQ (reference sequence). For the CDR3, the DNA is TGTGCCAGCAGATTAGGACTGGGGGATGGCTACACCTTC. Its translation is CASRLGLGDGYTF.